This T cell receptor beta chain was identified during a study of shared clonotypes between healthy human individuals. General study findings and limits: Exclusively blood specimens were collected; tissue repertoires likely differ.

From germline, CDR1 is MNHEY and CDR2 SMNVEV (reference sequence). This CDR3 is built from 14 residues. The germline V and J ends were trimmed by 2 bases and 4 bases, with 12 bases remaining between them. Sequencing was performed with immunoSEQ multiplex PCR; in TCRdb, only in-frame clones are kept and a portion is missing. The sample holds 740,000 or so clones, 73% seen once. This clone has only a few counts. Its cognate antigen is unknown. Sequencing was done on a sample of memory CD4+ T cells sorted from blood. As for subset: CD45RA-negative fraction. The sequence derives from a woman in her 30s in good health. The V gene is TRBV27, the J gene TRBJ2-7; D call uncertain. CDR3 sequence: CASSLVLGRYEQYF. Written as DNA, the CDR3 is TGTGCCAGCAGTTTAGTCCTAGGGCGGTACGAGCAGTACTTC.